A single sample gave rise to the 6 T cell receptor beta chains below, sequenced in a study of molecular identifiers for immune sequencing clone quantification. One entry per CDR3 protein, called by TCRdb with MiXCR from the PCR reads. The data hold roughly 90,000 distinct CDR3 sequences, with roughly 25% observed a single time. Sequenced material: naive CD8+ T cells from blood, with Jurkat cell RNA spiked in. Subset: FACS-sorted CD8+CD4-CCR7+CD45RA+ naive T cells. Every receptor here comes from a human donor in good health. Some libraries in this study had Jurkat cell RNA spiked in.

In this sample, this clonotype turned up once. The rearrangement links TRBV7-9 to TRBJ2-1, with TRBD2 identical over 10 bases. The CDR3 covers 17 residues. Trimming cost V 2 bases and J 6 bases; bases outside gene matches: 10. Germline assignment: CDR1 SEHNR and CDR2 FQNEAQ (reference sequence). CDR3 residues: CASSLFPSGRYLNEQFF. The CDR3 coding sequence is TGTGCCAGCAGCTTATTTCCTAGCGGGAGATATCTCAATGAGCAGTTCTTC.

This clonotype was counted between two and nine times. CDR3: CASSQLDSMNTEAFF. The CDR3, as DNA: TGCGCCAGCAGCCAGCTGGACAGCATGAACACTGAAGCTTTCTTT. The chain employs TRBV4-1 and TRBJ1-1; D possibly corresponds to TRBD1 (6 bases). Trimming left V 3 bases short and J 0 bases short, with 11 bases between. Germline CDR1 and CDR2: MGHRA and YSYEKL. CDR3 length: 15 amino acids.

Worth noting for this clonotype: One end of the junction varies from germline; a read error may be responsible. The chain links TRBV9 to TRBJ2-3; either TRBD1 or TRBD2 may fit D (6 bases each). This CDR3 has 15 residues. Germline CDR1 reads SGDLS; CDR2 reads YYNGEE. CDR3 residues: CASSVAGASTDAQYF. For the CDR3, the DNA is TGTGCCAGCAGCGTAGCGGGGGCCAGCACAGATGCGCAGTATTTT.

This clonotype was detected many times. The rearrangement uses TRBV27 and TRBJ2-3; D is unresolved. The length of the CDR3 is 14 residues. V lost 0 bases and J lost 5, with 9 bases in between. Per germline, CDR1 MNHEY and CDR2 SMNVEV (reference sequence). CDR3 in amino acids: CASSLSTIQDTQYF. CDR3 DNA: TGTGCCAGCAGTTTATCAACTATCCAAGATACGCAGTATTTT.

This clonotype showed up many times. The chain combines TRBV7-9 with TRBJ2-7; no reliable D call. Trimming removed 1 base from V and 1 base from J, with 11 bases in between. There are 15 residues in the CDR3. The germline V gene encodes CDR1 SEHNR and CDR2 FQNEAQ (reference sequence). DNA for the CDR3: TGTGCCAGCAGCTTAGTCGACGGCCGATCCTACGAGCAGTACTTC. Its protein product is CASSLVDGRSYEQYF.

This chain joins TRBV7-9 and TRBJ2-7, with D perhaps being TRBD1 or TRBD2 (6 bases each). Germline lookup yields CDR1 SEHNR and CDR2 FQNEAQ (reference sequence). Trimming shortened V by 5 bases and J by 2 bases, and 25 bases separated the two germline ends. CDR3 length: 18 residues. The chain's CDR3 is CASSHSTGEKGGAYEQYF. The DNA of the CDR3 is TGTGCCAGCAGCCACTCGACAGGAGAGAAGGGGGGTGCCTACGAGCAGTACTTC.